The present T cell receptor (beta chain) was sequenced within a study of T cell responses to AZD1222 COVID-19 vaccine. Across the whole study: Combined were second doses at about 4 or about 12 weeks.

Details on this clone: Its antigen is not known.

The method was immunoSEQ multiplex PCR; TCRdb's version includes in-frame clones alone and lacks a portion of them. The repertoire holds 65,000 to 85,000 clones, with 70% to 90% as singletons. Germline lookup yields CDR1 SGDLS and CDR2 YYNGEE. The CDR3 is 16 amino acids. The V and J ends lost 1 base and 0 bases respectively, with 10 bases between them. Study observations and caveats: There were mostly white British donors and more females than males, and clonal diversity was possibly underestimated. CD4 TCRs covered the whole spike, strongest at regions 160-218 and 743-854. Without day 14 samples, only post-peak T cell repertoires were studied.

This sequence originates from an adult in good health. The chain recombines TRBV9 with TRBJ1-4, with TRBD1 as a possible D gene (5 bases). Sample: peripheral blood, taken on day 0 of AZD1222 vaccination. The CDR3: CASSVRGTATNEKLFF. The CDR3 bases are TGTGCCAGCAGCGTAAGAGGGACGGCAACTAATGAAAAACTGTTTTTT.